This T cell receptor beta chain was retrieved from a study of vaccination effects on CD4 cells after COVID-19. This table comes from immunoSEQ multiplex PCR, and its TCRdb copy is limited to in-frame clones, with some not included. Of tens of thousands of clones in the sample, around 70% were seen once. Between the trimmed V and J ends, which lost 4 bases and 7 bases, there was a span of 8 bases. This CDR3 contains 13 residues. CDR1 and CDR2 from the germline V gene are ENHRY and SYGVKD. This clone was recorded a few times. The target antigen is unknown. ViraFEST used viral peptide pools to expand antigen-specific CD4+ T cells before sequencing. Culture proceeded for about ten days, and CD4+ T cells were then isolated. Vaccinated recipients, who were negative for nucleocapsid antibodies, had no history of SARS-CoV-2 infection. Study outcomes and limitations: Healthy vaccinees showed cross-reactivity with common cold coronaviruses in only 1 of 255 vaccine-induced clones. Pronounced clonal contraction occurred in clones induced by infection and by vaccine late after vaccination.

The rearrangement joins TRBV10-3 to TRBJ1-6; D perhaps matches TRBD1 (5 bases). The input for sequencing was CD4+ T cells from PBMCs cultured with HCoV-229E spike peptides, taken before COVID-19 vaccination. The clonotype originates from a human donor who received a COVID-19 vaccine. The CDR3 loop is CAISGQPNSPLHF. The CDR3 DNA follows: TGTGCCATCAGTGGACAGCCCAATTCACCCCTCCACTTT.